This T cell receptor beta chain was identified in a study of Graves' ophthalmopathy and Graves' hyperthyroidism. Amplification from RNA transcripts yielded the TCR beta CDR3 regions. The first round was an RT-PCR with HTBI primers, and the second round was a multiplex PCR. TCRdb passed the multiplex PCR reads through MiXCR, listing each CDR3 protein once. The table lists hundreds of thousands of distinct CDR3 sequences, around 21% of them singletons. There are many counts of this clonotype. The CDR3 extends over 12 amino acids. Germline lookup yields CDR1 SGHVS and CDR2 FQNEAQ. V lost 0 bases, J lost 7 bases, and 7 bases lay in between.

Sequencing was performed on peripheral blood. The rearrangement joins TRBV7-8 to TRBJ2-7, with D hard to call. The sequence was collected from a young woman with stable Graves' hyperthyroidism. In DNA, the CDR3 is TGTGCCAGCAGCTTAGCGCTTGGAGAGCAGTACTTC. Residues: CASSLALGEQYF.